The text below deals with one T cell receptor beta chain. These data belong to a study of control samples from healthy donors and cancer patients. Sequencing used immunoSEQ multiplex PCR; TCRdb keeps in-frame clones, though not all of them. The top ten clones hold about 2.5% of a sample with around 110,000 clones, around 89% of them seen once. Specimen: blood. This TCR derives from a woman between 65 and 79 years old in good health.

The DNA of the CDR3 is TGTGCCAGCAGCGGAGGGGGGGGTCAGCCCCAGCATTTT. Amino acids: CASSGGGGQPQHF. The V call is TRBV9, the J call TRBJ1-5; possible D gene TRBD1, 6 bases. The CDR3 extends over 13 amino acids. Germline values: CDR1 SGDLS, CDR2 YYNGEE. The V and J ends lost 3 bases and 6 bases respectively, with 10 bases between them.